This T cell receptor beta chain was sequenced for a study of beta chain features in type 1 diabetes. Whole-study findings and limits: PCR might favor shorter templates, but any such skew would affect patients and controls equally. Junctions at VDJ sites from type 1 diabetes patients had fewer insertions and more deletions. In all four CD4+ subsets, TCRB CDR3 length was significantly, moderately reduced in type 1 diabetes. These data did not resolve whether HLA type affects TCRB rearrangement.

As concerns this clone: Its antigen is unknown.

The authors reverse transcribed all of the isolated RNA, so sequencing captured expressed TCRB transcripts. The repertoire was sequenced with immunoSEQ multiplex PCR; TCRdb's copy has only in-frame clones and lacks some. The sample holds over 150,000 clones, approximately 8% seen once. Germline V gives CDR1 MNHEY, CDR2 SMNVEV (reference sequence). Trimming pared 4 bases from V and 5 bases from J, leaving 12 bases between. This CDR3 comprises 14 residues. The sequence was collected from a man between 18 and 29 years old with type 1 diabetes. The chain combines TRBV27 with TRBJ2-1; a possible D gene is TRBD2 (6 bases). Sequencing was done on a sample of central memory CD4+ T cells from blood. The CDR3 loop reads CASSYRDLHNEQFF. CDR3 coding DNA: TGTGCCAGCAGTTATCGGGACTTGCACAATGAGCAGTTCTTC.